This T cell receptor beta chain was identified during a study of early T cells in non-severe SARS-CoV-2 infection. Overall study context: RNA in bulk from unsorted whole blood was sequenced, and chains were unpaired.

Comment on this clonotype: Antigen: not known.

Points from the study as a whole: Private and CD4 specificities were missed by VDJdb matching, which favored anti-spike CD8 responses.

cDNA molecules, individually, were tagged with unique molecular identifiers. A single record per CDR3 protein comes from TCRdb applying MiXCR to the 5' RACE reads. The sample includes tens of thousands of distinct CDR3 sequences, less than 15% of them seen just once. The germline V gene has CDR1 LGHDT and CDR2 YNNKEL (reference sequence). The CDR3 covers 16 residues. The J segment lost 3 bases and the V segment lost 1 base, leaving 8 bases of the junction unmatched. Sequencing used whole blood. This sequence was found in an adult who was a healthcare worker with PCR-confirmed SARS-CoV-2 infection or an uninfected control (not recorded which). The rearrangement links TRBV3-1 to TRBJ2-7; 8 positions match TRBD1. CDR3 nucleotide sequence: TGTGCCAGCAGCCAAGGACGGTGGACAGGGAACTACGAGCAGTACTTC. Amino acids: CASSQGRWTGNYEQYF.